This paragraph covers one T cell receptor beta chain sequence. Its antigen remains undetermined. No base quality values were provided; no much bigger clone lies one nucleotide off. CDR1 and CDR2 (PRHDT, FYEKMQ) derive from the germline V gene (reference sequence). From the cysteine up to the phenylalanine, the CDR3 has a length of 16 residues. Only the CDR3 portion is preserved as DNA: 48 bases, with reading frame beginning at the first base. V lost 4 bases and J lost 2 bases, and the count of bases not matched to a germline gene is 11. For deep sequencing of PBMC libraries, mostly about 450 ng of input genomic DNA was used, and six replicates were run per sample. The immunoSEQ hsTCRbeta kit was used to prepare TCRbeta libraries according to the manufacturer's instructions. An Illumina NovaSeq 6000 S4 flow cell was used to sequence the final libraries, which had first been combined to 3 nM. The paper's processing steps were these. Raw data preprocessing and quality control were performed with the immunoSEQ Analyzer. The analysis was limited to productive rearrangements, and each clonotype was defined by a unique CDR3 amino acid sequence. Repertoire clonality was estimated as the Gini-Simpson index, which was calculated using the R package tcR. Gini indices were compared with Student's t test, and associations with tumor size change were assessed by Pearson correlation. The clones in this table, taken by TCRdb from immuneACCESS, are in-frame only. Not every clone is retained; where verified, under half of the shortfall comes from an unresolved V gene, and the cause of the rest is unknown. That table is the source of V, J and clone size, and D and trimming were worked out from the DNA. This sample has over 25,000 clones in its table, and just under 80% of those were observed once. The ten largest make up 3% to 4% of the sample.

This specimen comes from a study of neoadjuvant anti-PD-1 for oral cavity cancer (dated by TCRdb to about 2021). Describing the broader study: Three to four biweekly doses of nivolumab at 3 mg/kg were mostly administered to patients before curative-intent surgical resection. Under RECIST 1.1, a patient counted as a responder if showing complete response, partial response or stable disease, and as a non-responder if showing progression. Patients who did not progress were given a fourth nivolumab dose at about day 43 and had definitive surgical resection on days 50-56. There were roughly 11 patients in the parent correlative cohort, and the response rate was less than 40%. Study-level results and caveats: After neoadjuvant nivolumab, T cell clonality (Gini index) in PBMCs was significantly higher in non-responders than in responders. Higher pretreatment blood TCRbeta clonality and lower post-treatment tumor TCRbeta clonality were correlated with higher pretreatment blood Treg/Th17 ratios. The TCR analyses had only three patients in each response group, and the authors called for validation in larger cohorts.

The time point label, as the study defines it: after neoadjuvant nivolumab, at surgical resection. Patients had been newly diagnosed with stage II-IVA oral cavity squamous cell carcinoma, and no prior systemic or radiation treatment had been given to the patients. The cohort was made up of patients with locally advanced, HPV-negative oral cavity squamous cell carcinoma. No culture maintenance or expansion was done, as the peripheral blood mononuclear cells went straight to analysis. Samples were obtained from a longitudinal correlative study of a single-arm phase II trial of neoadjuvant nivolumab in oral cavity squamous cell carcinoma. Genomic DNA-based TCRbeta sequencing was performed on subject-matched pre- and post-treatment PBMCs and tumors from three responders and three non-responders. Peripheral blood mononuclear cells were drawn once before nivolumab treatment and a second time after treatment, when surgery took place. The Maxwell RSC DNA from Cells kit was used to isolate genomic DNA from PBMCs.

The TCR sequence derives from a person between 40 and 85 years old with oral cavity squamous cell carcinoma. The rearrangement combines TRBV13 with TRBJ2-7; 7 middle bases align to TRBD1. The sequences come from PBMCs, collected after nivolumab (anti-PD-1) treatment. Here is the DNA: TGTGCCAGCAGCTCAAATCTCCGGGACAGCACCTACGAGCAGTACTTC. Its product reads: CASSSNLRDSTYEQYF.